This TCR beta chain was observed in a study of beta chain features in type 1 diabetes. Study-wide points: Fewer insertions but more deletions were seen at VDJ junctions in type 1 diabetes patients. Researchers report that Type 1 diabetes patients had moderately but significantly shorter TCRB CDR3s across all four CD4+ subsets.

One heparinised draw of blood, averaging approximately 110 mL, came from each donor. Post-sort purity exceeded 95% for all sorted populations. CDR1 is SGHRS, CDR2 YFSETQ, per germline. This CDR3 contains 14 residues. Trimming at V came to 2 bases and at J to 5 bases, leaving 2 bases not matched to a gene. This clone was detected a few times. Antigen unknown. The sequenced template was cDNA made from the entire isolated RNA. Data came from immunoSEQ multiplex PCR; TCRdb stores just in-frame clones and leaves some out. The table records about 150,000 clones, around 9% of them present only once. The sequenced sample was central memory CD4+ T cells from blood. The V gene is TRBV5-1, the J gene TRBJ1-1; 11 bases align to TRBD1. The TCR was taken from a woman in her thirties with type 1 diabetes. Here the CDR3 reads CASSFGTGGTEAFF. CDR3 sequence (DNA): TGCGCCAGCAGCTTTGGGACAGGGGGAACTGAAGCTTTCTTT. Based on the CDR3 plus reference TRBV5-1 and TRBJ1-1, the full variable domain is KAGVTQTPRYLIKTRGQQVTLSCSPISGHRSVSWYQQTPGQGLQFLFEYFSETQRNKGNFPGRFSGRQFSNSRSEMNVSTLELGDSALYLCASSFGTGGTEAFFGQGTRLTVV.